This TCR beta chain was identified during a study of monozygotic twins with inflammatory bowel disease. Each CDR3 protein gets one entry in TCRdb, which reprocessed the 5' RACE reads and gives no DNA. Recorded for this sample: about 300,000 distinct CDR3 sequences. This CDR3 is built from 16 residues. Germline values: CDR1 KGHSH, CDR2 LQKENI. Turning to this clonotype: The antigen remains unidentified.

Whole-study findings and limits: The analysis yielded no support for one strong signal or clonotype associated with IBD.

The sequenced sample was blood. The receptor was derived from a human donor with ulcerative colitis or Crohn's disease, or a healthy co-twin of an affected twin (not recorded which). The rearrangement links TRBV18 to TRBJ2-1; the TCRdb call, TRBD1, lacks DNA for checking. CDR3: CASSHIRDRVVREQFF.